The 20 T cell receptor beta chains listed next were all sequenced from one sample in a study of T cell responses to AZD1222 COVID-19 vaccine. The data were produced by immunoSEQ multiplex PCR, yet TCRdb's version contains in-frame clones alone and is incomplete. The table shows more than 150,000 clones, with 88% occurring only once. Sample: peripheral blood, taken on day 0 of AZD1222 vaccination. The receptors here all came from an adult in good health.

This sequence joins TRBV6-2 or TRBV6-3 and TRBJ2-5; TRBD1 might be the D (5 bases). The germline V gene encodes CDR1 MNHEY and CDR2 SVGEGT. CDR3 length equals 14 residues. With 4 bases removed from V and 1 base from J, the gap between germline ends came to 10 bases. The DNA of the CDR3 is TGTGCCAGCAGTTTTTACAGGATCCAAGAGACCCAGTACTTC. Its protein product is CASSFYRIQETQYF.

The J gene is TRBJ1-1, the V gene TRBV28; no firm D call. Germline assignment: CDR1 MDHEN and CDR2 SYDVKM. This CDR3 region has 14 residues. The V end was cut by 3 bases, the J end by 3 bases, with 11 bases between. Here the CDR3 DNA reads TGTGCCAGCAGTTTGCCCTCTACTCACACTGAAGCTTTCTTT. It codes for CASSLPSTHTEAFF.

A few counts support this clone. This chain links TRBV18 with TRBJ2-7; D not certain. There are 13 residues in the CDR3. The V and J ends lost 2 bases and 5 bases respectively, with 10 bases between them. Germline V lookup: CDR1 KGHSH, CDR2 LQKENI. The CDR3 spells CASSPNGPDEQYF. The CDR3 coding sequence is TGTGCCAGCTCACCAAATGGGCCGGACGAGCAGTACTTC.

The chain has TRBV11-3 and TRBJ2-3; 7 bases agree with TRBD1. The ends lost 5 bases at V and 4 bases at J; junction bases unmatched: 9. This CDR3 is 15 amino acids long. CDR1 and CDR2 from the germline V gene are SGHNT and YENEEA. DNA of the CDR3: TGTGCCAGCAGCACCCGACAGGGAACGGCAGATACGCAGTATTTT. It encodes CASSTRQGTADTQYF.

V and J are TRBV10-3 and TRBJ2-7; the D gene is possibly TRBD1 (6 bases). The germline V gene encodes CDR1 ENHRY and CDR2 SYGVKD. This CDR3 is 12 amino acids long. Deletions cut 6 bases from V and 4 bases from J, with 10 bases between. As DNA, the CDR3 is TGTGCCATCAGCACAGGGTTGTACGAGCAGTACTTC. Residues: CAISTGLYEQYF.

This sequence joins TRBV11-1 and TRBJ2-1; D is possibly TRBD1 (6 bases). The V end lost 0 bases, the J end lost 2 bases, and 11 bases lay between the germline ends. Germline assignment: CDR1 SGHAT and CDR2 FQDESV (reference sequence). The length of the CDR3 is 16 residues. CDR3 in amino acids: CASSLAGADPYNEQFF. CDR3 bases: TGTGCCAGCAGCTTAGCGGGGGCGGACCCCTACAATGAGCAGTTCTTC.

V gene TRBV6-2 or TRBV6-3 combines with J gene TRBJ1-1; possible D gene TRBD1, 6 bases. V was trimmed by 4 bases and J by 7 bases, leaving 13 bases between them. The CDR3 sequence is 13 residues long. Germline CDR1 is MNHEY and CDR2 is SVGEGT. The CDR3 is CASSFTRQVEAFF. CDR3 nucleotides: TGTGCCAGCAGTTTTACTCGACAGGTTGAAGCTTTCTTT.

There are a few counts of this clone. In nucleotides, the CDR3 is TGTGCCAGCCGTCAAGGACAGGGCCCGGGGTATCAGCCCCAGCATTTT. It codes for CASRQGQGPGYQPQHF. The chain recombines TRBV7-2 with TRBJ1-5, with 8 bases fitting TRBD1. J was trimmed by 5 bases and V by 8 bases; bases with no gene match: 14. The germline gives CDR1 SGHTA, CDR2 FQGNSA. The CDR3 totals 16 residues.

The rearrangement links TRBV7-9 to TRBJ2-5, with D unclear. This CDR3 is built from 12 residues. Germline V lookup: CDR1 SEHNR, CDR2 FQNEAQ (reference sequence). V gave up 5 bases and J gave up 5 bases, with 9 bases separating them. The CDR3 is CASSPPGETQYF. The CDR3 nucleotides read TGTGCCAGCAGCCCCCCTGGGGAGACCCAGTACTTC.

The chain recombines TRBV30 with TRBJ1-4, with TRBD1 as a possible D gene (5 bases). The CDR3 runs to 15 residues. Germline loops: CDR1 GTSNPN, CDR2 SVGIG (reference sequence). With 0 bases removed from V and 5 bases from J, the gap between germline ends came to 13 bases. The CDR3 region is CAWSVGAGENEKLFF. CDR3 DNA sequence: TGTGCCTGGAGTGTAGGGGCGGGGGAAAATGAAAAACTGTTTTTT.

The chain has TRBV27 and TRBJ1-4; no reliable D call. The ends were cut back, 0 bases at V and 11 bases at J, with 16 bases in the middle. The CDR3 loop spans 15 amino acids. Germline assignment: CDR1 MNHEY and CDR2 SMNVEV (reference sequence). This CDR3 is CASSLSKGQDGKLFF. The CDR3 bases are TGTGCCAGCAGTTTATCGAAAGGGCAGGACGGGAAACTGTTTTTT.

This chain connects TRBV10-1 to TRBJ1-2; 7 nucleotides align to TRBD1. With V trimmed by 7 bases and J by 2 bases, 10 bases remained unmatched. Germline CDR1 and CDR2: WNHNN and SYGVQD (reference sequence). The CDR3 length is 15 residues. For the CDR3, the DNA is TGCGCCAGCACTAGCGACAGGGAAGGGAACTATGGCTACACCTTC. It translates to CASTSDREGNYGYTF.

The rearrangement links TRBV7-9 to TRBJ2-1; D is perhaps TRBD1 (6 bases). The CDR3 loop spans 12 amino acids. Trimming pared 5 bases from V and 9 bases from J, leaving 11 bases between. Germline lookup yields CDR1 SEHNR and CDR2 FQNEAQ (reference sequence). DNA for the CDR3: TGTGCCAGCAGCCAGCAGGGGTTTGAGCAGTTCTTC. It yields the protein CASSQQGFEQFF. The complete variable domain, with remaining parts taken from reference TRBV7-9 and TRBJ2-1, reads DTGVSQNPRHKITKRGQNVTFRCDPISEHNRLYWYRQTLGQGPEFLTYFQNEAQLEKSRLLSDRFSAERPKGSFSTLEIQRTEQGDSAMYLCASSQQGFEQFFGPGTRLTVL.

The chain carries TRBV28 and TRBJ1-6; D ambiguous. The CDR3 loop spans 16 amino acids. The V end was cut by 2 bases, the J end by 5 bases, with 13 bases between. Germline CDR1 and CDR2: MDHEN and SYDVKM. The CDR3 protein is CASSLRGTRNNSPLHF. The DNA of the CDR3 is TGTGCCAGCAGTTTACGGGGAACACGGAATAATTCACCCCTCCACTTT.

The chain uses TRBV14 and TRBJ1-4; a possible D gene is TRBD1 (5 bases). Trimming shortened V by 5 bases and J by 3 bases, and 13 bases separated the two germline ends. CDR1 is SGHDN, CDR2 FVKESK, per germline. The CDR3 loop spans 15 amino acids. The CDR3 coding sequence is TGTGCCAGCAGCAAAGGGACCTACTCTAATGAAAAACTGTTTTTT. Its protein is CASSKGTYSNEKLFF.

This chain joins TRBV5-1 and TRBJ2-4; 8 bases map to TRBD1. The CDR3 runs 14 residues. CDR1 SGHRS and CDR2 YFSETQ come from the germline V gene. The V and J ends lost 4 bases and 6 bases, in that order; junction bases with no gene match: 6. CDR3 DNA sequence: TGCGCCAGCAGCCAGGACAGGGTGACAAACATTCAGTACTTC. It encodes CASSQDRVTNIQYF.

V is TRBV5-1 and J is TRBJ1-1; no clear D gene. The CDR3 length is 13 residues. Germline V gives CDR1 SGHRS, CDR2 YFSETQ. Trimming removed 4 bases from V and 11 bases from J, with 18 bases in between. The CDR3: CASSHDRSVGAFF. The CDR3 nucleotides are TGCGCCAGCAGCCACGACCGTTCAGTAGGGGCTTTCTTT.

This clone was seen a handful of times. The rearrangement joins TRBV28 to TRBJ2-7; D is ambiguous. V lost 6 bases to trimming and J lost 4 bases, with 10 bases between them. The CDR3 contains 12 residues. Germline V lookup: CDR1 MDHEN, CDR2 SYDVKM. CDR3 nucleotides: TGTGCCAGCAGCCCTATTCTGTACGAGCAGTACTTC. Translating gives CASSPILYEQYF.

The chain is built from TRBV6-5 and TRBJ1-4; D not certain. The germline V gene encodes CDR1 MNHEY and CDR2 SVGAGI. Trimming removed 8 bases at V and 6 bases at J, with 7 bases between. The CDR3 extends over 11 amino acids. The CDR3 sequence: CASGRDEKLFF. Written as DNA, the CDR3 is TGTGCCAGCGGTAGAGATGAAAAACTGTTTTTT.

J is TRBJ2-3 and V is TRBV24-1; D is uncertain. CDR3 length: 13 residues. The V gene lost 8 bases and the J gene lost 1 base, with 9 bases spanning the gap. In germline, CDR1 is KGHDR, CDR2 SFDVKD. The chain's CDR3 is CATKARGTDTQYF. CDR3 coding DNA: TGTGCCACCAAGGCTAGAGGCACAGATACGCAGTATTTT.